The subject of this entry is one T cell receptor (beta chain). Its antigen is undetermined. This specimen comes from a study of cytomegalovirus exposure and HLA in healthy donors. Study context: When fewer than 500 donors were genotyped, approximately 80% of them were found to fall in the Caucasian-associated ancestry cluster. Study findings and constraints: Across HLA loci, a later analysis found differing TCR association rates, with DRB1 most and HLA-C fewest. Some V segments (TRBV6-2 and TRBV6-3 among them) were excluded as indistinguishable. Specific recognition of CMV antigens was confirmed in vitro for three chains (all CMV-associated).

The CDR3 totals 14 residues. Germline V CDR1 and CDR2: MGHRA, YSYEKL. V dropped 4 bases and J dropped 2 bases, with 9 bases sitting between them. The PCR made use of 60 Vbeta and 13 Jbeta primers. Measured with immunoSEQ multiplex PCR; TCRdb has only the in-frame clones, and not every one. The sample yields around 80,000 clones, approximately 60% seen once. The sequence was obtained from a male donor in good health and CMV-seropositive. Sequencing was done on a sample of PBMCs. This chain connects TRBV4-1 to TRBJ1-3, with D perhaps TRBD1 (5 bases). In nucleotides, the CDR3 is TGCGCCAGCAGCCCGACAGTTACTGGAAACACCATATATTTT. Encoded protein: CASSPTVTGNTIYF.